The 15 T cell receptor beta chains listed next were all sequenced from one sample in a study of neoadjuvant nivolumab and ipilimumab in lung cancer. Sequencing was performed with immunoSEQ multiplex PCR; in TCRdb, only in-frame clones are kept and a portion is missing. The sample lists 18,000 or so clones, roughly 80% seen once, with about 8.1% in the top ten. The sample in question was tumor tissue, obtained after neoadjuvant nivolumab, alone or with ipilimumab, at or shortly before surgery. Source of these receptors: an adult with non-small cell lung cancer.

The V and J genes are TRBV9 and TRBJ2-3; perhaps TRBD2 as D (5 bases). CDR3 length equals 16 residues. Germline V gene lookup returns CDR1 SGDLS and CDR2 YYNGEE. V was pared by 5 bases and J by 0 bases, with 16 bases between. DNA for the CDR3: TGTGCCAGCAGTGATGCCTCCAGGACTAGCACAGATACGCAGTATTTT. This translates into CASSDASRTSTDTQYF.

This clone appeared once. The V call is TRBV4-1, the J call TRBJ1-2; TRBD1 matches at 7 bases. CDR3 length equals 13 residues. With V trimmed by 3 bases and J by 8 bases, 6 bases remained unmatched. CDR1 MGHRA and CDR2 YSYEKL come from the germline V gene. The CDR3 spells CASSHPQGVGYTF. The DNA of the CDR3 is TGCGCCAGCAGCCATCCGCAGGGGGTCGGCTACACCTTC.

This clone is large within its sample. This chain uses TRBV5-1 with TRBJ2-5; no clear D gene. The V end was cut by 0 bases, the J end by 2 bases, with 11 bases between. CDR1 and CDR2 from the germline V gene are SGHRS and YFSETQ. The CDR3 totals 15 residues. For the CDR3, the DNA is TGCGCCAGCAGCTTGGCCGTCACAATGCAAGAGACCCAGTACTTC. It encodes CASSLAVTMQETQYF.

This rearrangement joins TRBV4-3 to TRBJ2-2; the match to TRBD1 covers 7 bases. CDR3 length: 15 residues. With 5 bases clipped from V and 6 bases from J, the junction kept 9 bases outside the gene matches. Germline assignment: CDR1 LGHNA and CDR2 YSLEER. The chain's CDR3 is CASSGGTVGAGELFF. As DNA, the CDR3 is TGCGCCAGCAGCGGTGGGACAGTCGGGGCCGGGGAGCTGTTTTTT.

The chain is built from TRBV4-3 and TRBJ1-4, with TRBD1 matching 7 bases. V trimming: 0 bases; J trimming: 0 bases; junction bases outside the gene matches: 1. The germline V gene encodes CDR1 LGHNA and CDR2 YSLEER. The CDR3 runs 16 residues. CDR3 in amino acids: CASSQDGQATNEKLFF. The CDR3 DNA follows: TGCGCCAGCAGCCAAGACGGACAGGCAACTAATGAAAAACTGTTTTTT.

V usage is TRBV5-4 and J usage is TRBJ2-5; a weak D match, TRBD1 (6 bases). V was pared by 0 bases and J by 3 bases, with 12 bases between. The CDR3 runs to 15 residues. Germline V gene sequence: CDR1 SGHNT, CDR2 YYREEE (reference sequence). CDR3 sequence: CASSLDGDKKETQYF. The CDR3 region has the DNA TGTGCCAGCAGCTTGGACGGGGACAAGAAAGAGACCCAGTACTTC.

The chain combines TRBV6-5 with TRBJ2-5; no clear D gene. CDR1 and CDR2 from the germline V gene are MNHEY and SVGAGI. The CDR3 has 13 amino acids. V was pared by 5 bases and J by 7 bases, with 14 bases between. In nucleotides, the CDR3 is TGTGCCAGCAGTACGACGGGTCCGGGGACCCAGTACTTC. Encoded protein: CASSTTGPGTQYF.

This chain links TRBV5-4 with TRBJ2-3, with 9 bases aligning to TRBD1. The V gene's germline CDR1 is SGHNT and CDR2 YYREEE (reference sequence). J was trimmed by 5 bases and V by 9 bases; bases with no gene match: 4. The CDR3 covers 12 residues. CDR3 sequence: CATGQGLDTQYF. CDR3 nucleotide sequence: TGTGCCACCGGACAGGGGCTAGATACGCAGTATTTT.

The J gene is TRBJ1-4, the V gene TRBV7-2, with 8 bases aligning to TRBD1. CDR3 length: 15 residues. The germline V gene encodes CDR1 SGHTA and CDR2 FQGNSA. Trimming cost V 3 bases and J 7 bases; bases outside gene matches: 7. The CDR3 DNA follows: TGTGCCAGCAGCTTCCTCCGGACAGGGAGTGAAAAACTGTTTTTT. The encoded protein is CASSFLRTGSEKLFF.

This clone was counted a few times. The rearrangement joins TRBV7-9 to TRBJ2-1; 8 bases agree with TRBD2. The germline gives CDR1 SEHNR, CDR2 FQNEAQ (reference sequence). The V segment lost 5 bases and the J segment 0 bases; nucleotides outside the gene matches: 3. The CDR3 runs 15 residues. The CDR3 nucleotides are TGTGCCAGCAGCCCCGGGGGGGCCTCCTACAATGAGCAGTTCTTC. This gives the protein CASSPGGASYNEQFF.

For the CDR3, the DNA is TGTGCCAGCAGCGTGACTAGCGGGGGGGTCCTCGAGACCCAGTACTTC. Translated: CASSVTSGGVLETQYF. The chain links TRBV9 to TRBJ2-5; 14 nucleotides match TRBD2. The germline V gene has CDR1 SGDLS and CDR2 YYNGEE. This CDR3 spans 16 amino acids. Trimming removed 2 bases from V and 5 bases from J; junction bases left unmatched: 5.

The chain joins TRBV7-9 to TRBJ2-3; D gene unclear. Germline loops: CDR1 SEHNR, CDR2 FQNEAQ (reference sequence). This CDR3 is built from 12 residues. V shed 1 base and J shed 6 bases, with 5 bases lying between them. The CDR3 bases are TGTGCCAGCAGCTTAGGACGTGATACGCAGTATTTT. The encoded protein is CASSLGRDTQYF.

The rearrangement uses TRBV25-1 and TRBJ2-5; TRBD1 agrees at 8 bases. Germline assignment: CDR1 MGHDK and CDR2 SYGVNS. V shed 4 bases, J shed 5 bases, and the junction held 6 bases outside the gene matches. This CDR3 contains 14 residues. This chain's CDR3 is CASSGARGRETQYF. The CDR3 DNA reads TGTGCCAGCAGTGGGGCCAGGGGGCGCGAGACCCAGTACTTC.

There are a few counts of this clone. This chain connects TRBV30 to TRBJ2-7; 10 bases agree with TRBD1. Trimming removed 0 bases from V and 9 bases from J; junction bases left unmatched: 5. The CDR3 runs 13 residues. Germline loops: CDR1 GTSNPN, CDR2 SVGIG (reference sequence). The CDR3 DNA sequence: TGTGCCTGGAGTGTGACAGGGGGCGCGGGGCAGTACTTC. It translates to CAWSVTGGAGQYF.

This clone was observed a single time. CDR3 nucleotides: TGTGCCAGCAGCTTTCCGGGGCCTACCTACGAGCAGTACTTC. Translation gives CASSFPGPTYEQYF. This chain connects TRBV7-2 to TRBJ2-7; D assignment may be TRBD1 or TRBD2 (5 bases each). The CDR3 contains 14 residues. Germline V lookup: CDR1 SGHTA, CDR2 FQGNSA. Deletions cut 3 bases from V and 2 bases from J, with 11 bases between. Combining the CDR3 with reference TRBV7-2 and TRBJ2-7 gives the whole variable domain GAGVSQSPSNKVTEKGKDVELRCDPISGHTALYWYRQSLGQGLEFLIYFQGNSAPDKSGLPSDRFSAERTGGSVSTLTIQRTQQEDSAVYLCASSFPGPTYEQYFGPGTRLTVT.